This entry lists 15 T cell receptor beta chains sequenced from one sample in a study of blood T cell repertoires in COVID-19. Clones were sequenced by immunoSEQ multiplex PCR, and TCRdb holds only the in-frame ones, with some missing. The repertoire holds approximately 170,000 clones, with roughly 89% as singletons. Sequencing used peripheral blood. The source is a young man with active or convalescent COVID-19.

In DNA form, the CDR3 reads TGTGCCAGCAGGGACATAGGGGGAGGAAACACCATATATTTT. It translates to CASRDIGGGNTIYF. The rearrangement uses TRBV6-5 and TRBJ1-3; a weak D match, TRBD1 (6 bases). V lost 6 bases and J 4 bases, leaving 13 bases between the germline ends. CDR1 is MNHEY, CDR2 SVGAGI, per germline. The CDR3 has 14 residues.

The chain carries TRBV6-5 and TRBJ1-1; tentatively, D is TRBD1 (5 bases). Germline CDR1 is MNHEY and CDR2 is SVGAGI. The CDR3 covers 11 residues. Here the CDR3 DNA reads TGTGTAACGAGGAGGGGCACTGAAGCTTTCTTT. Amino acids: CVTRRGTEAFF.

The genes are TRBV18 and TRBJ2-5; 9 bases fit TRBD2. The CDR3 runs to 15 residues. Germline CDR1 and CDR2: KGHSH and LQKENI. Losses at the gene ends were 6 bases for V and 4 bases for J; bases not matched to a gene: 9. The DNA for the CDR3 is TGTGCCAGCTCTCTTATAGCGGGAGCAAGAGAGACCCAGTACTTC. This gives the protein CASSLIAGARETQYF.

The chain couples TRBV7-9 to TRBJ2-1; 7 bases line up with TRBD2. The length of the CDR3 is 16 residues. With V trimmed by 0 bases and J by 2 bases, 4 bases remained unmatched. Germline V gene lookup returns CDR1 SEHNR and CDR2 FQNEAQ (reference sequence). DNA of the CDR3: TGTGCCAGCAGCTTAGCGCTCGGGGGGACCTACAATGAGCAGTTCTTC. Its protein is CASSLALGGTYNEQFF.

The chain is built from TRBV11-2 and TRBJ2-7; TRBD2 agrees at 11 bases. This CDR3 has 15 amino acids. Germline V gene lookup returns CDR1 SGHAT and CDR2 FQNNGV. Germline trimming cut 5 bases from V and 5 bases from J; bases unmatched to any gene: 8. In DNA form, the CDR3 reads TGTGCCAGCAGCACCTTAGCGGGAGGGCCTAACGAGCAGTACTTC. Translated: CASSTLAGGPNEQYF. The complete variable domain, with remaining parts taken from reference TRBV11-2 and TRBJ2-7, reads EAGVAQSPRYKIIEKRQSVAFWCNPISGHATLYWYQQILGQGPKLLIQFQNNGVVDDSQLPKDRFSAERLKGVDSTLKIQPAKLEDSAVYLCASSTLAGGPNEQYFGPGTRLTVT.

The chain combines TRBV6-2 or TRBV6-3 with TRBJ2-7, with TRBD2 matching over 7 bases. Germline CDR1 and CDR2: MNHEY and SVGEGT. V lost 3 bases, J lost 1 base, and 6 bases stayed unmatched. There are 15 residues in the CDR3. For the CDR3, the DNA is TGTGCCAGCAGTTATGACCTAGCGGAGTCCTACGAGCAGTACTTC. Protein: CASSYDLAESYEQYF.

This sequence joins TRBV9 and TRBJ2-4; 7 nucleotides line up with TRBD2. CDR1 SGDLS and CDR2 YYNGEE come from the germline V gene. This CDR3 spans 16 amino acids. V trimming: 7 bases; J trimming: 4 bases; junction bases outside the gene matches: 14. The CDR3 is CASGPGGPVPKNIQYF. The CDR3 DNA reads TGTGCCAGCGGCCCGGGGGGACCGGTACCAAAAAACATTCAGTACTTC.

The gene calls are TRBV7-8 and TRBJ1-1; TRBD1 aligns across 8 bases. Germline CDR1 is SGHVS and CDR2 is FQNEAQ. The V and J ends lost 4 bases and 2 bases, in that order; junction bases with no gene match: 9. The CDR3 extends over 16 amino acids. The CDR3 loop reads CASSYQAGGLNTEAFF. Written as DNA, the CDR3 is TGTGCCAGCAGCTACCAGGCAGGGGGCCTTAACACTGAAGCTTTCTTT.

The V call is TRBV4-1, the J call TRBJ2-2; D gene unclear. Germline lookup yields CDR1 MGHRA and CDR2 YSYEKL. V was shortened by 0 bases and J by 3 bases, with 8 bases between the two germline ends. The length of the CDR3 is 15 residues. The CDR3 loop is CASSQDNRYTGELFF. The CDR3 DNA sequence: TGCGCCAGCAGCCAAGACAACAGATACACCGGGGAGCTGTTTTTT.

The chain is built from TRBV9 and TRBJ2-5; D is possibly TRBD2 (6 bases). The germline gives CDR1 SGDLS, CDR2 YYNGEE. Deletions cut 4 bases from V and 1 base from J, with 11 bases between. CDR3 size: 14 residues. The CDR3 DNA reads TGTGCCAGCAGCTCGAGGGACTTCCAAGAGACCCAGTACTTC. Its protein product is CASSSRDFQETQYF. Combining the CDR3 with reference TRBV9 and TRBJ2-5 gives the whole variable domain DSGVTQTPKHLITATGQRVTLRCSPRSGDLSVYWYQQSLDQGLQFLIQYYNGEERAKGNILERFSAQQFPDLHSELNLSSLELGDSALYFCASSSRDFQETQYFGPGTRLLVL.

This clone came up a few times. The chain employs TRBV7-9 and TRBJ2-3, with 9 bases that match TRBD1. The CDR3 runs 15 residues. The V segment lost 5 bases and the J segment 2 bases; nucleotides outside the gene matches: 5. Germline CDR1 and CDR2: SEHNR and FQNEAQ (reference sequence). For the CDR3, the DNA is TGTGCCAGCAGCATGGGACAGGGCCACACAGATACGCAGTATTTT. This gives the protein CASSMGQGHTDTQYF.

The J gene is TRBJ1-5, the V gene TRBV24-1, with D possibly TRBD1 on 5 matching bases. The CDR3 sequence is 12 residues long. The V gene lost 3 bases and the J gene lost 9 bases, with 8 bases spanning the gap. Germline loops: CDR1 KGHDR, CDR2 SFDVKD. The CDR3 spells CATSDPGGPQHF. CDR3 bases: TGTGCCACCAGTGATCCCGGGGGGCCCCAGCATTTT.

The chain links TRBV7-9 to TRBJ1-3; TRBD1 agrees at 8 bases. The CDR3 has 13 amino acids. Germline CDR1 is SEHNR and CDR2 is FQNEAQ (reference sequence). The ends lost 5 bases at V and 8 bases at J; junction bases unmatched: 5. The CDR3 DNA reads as TGTGCCAGCAGCCCGGGACAGGTAGACACCATATATTTT. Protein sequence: CASSPGQVDTIYF.

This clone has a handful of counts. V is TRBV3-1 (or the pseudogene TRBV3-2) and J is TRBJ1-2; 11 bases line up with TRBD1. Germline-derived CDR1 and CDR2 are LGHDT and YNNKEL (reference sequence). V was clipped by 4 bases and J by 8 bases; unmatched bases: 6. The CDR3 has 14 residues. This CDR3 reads CASSLGTGGRGYTF. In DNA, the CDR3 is TGTGCCAGCAGCCTAGGGACAGGGGGTAGGGGCTACACCTTC.

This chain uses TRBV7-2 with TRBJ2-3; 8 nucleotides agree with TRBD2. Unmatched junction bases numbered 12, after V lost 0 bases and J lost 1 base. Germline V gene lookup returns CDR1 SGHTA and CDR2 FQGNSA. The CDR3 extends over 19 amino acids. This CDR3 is CASSLARRGAGARTDTQYF. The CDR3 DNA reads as TGTGCCAGCAGCTTAGCGAGGAGGGGAGCGGGGGCCCGCACAGATACGCAGTATTTT. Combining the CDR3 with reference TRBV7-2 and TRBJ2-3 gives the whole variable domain GAGVSQSPSNKVTEKGKDVELRCDPISGHTALYWYRQSLGQGLEFLIYFQGNSAPDKSGLPSDRFSAERTGGSVSTLTIQRTQQEDSAVYLCASSLARRGAGARTDTQYFGPGTRLTVL.